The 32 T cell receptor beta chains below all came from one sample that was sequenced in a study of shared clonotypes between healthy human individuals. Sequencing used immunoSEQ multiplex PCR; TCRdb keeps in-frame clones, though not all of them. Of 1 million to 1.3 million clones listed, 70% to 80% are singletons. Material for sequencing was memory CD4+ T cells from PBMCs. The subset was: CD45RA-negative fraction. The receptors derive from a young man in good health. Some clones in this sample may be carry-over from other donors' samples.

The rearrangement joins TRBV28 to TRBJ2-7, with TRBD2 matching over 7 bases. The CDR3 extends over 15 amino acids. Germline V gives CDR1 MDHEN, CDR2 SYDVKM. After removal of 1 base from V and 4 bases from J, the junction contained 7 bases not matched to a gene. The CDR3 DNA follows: TGTGCCAGCAGTTTATCCCCTAGCGGAGTGTACGAGCAGTACTTC. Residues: CASSLSPSGVYEQYF.

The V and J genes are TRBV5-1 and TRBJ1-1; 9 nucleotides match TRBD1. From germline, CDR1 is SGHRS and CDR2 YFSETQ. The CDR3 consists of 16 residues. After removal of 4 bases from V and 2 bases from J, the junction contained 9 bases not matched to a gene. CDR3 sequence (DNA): TGCGCCAGCAGCGGCGGACAGGGGAGGAAAAACACTGAAGCTTTCTTT. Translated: CASSGGQGRKNTEAFF.

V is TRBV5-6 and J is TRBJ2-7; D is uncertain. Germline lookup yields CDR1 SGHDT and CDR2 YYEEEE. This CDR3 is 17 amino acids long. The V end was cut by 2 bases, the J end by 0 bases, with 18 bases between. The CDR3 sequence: CASSLRLFQRHSYEQYF. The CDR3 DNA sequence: TGTGCCAGCAGCTTACGTCTGTTCCAGCGACACTCCTACGAGCAGTACTTC.

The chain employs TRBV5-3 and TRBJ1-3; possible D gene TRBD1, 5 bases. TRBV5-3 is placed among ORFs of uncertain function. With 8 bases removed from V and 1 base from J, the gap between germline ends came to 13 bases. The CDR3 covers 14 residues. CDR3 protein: CASREGGSGNTIYF. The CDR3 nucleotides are TGTGCCAGCAGGGAAGGAGGATCTGGAAACACCATATATTTT.

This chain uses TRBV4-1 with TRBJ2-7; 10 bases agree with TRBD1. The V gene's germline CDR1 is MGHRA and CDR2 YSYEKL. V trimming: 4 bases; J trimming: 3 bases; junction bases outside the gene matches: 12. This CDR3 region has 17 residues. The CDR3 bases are TGCGCCAGCAGCCGCCAACACACGGGACAGGGGATCTACGAGCAGTACTTC. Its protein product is CASSRQHTGQGIYEQYF.

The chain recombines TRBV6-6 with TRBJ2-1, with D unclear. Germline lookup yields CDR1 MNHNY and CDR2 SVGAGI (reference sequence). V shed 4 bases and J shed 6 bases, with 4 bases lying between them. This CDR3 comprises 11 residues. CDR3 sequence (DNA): TGTGCCAGCAGTTTCACCAATGAGCAGTTCTTC. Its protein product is CASSFTNEQFF.

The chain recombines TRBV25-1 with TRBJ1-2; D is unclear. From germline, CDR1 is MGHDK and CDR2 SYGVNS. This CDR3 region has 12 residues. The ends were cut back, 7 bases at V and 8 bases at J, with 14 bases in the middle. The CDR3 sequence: CASTGWGLGYTF. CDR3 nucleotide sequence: TGTGCCAGCACGGGTTGGGGTCTCGGCTACACCTTC.

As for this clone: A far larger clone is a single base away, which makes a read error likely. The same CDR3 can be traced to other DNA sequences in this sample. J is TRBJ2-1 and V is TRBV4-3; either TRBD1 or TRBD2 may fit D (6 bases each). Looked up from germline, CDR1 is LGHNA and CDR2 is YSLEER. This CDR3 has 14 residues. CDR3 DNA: TGCGCCAGCAGTCAAGATGGGGGGCGAAATGAGCAGTTCTTC. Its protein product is CASSQDGGRNEQFF.

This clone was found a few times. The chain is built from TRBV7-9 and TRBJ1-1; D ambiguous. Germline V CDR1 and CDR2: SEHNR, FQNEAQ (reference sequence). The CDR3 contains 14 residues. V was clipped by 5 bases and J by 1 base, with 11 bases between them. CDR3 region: CASSLETPNTEAFF. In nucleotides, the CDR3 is TGTGCCAGCAGCCTCGAGACCCCGAACACTGAAGCTTTCTTT. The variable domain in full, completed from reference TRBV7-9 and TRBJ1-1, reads DTGVSQNPRHKITKRGQNVTFRCDPISEHNRLYWYRQTLGQGPEFLTYFQNEAQLEKSRLLSDRFSAERPKGSFSTLEIQRTEQGDSAMYLCASSLETPNTEAFFGQGTRLTVV.

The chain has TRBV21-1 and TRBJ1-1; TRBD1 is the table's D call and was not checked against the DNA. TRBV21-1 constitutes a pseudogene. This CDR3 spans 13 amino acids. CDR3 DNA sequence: TGTGCCAGCAGCAGGATGACAGGGGTTGGAGCTTTCTTT. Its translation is CASSRMTGVGAFF.

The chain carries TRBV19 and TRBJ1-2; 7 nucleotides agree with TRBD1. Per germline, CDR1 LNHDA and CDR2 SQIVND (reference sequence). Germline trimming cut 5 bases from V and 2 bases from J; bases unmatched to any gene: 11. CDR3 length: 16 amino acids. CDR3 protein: CASSAKRGQLNYGYTF. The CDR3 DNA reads TGTGCCAGTAGTGCAAAAAGGGGACAGCTAAACTATGGCTACACCTTC.

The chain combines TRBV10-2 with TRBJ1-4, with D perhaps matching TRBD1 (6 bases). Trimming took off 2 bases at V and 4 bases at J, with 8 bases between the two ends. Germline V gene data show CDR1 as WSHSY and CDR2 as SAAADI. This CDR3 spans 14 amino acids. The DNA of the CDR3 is TGCGCCAGCAGTGAGACAGGGCTTAATGAAAAACTGTTTTTT. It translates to CASSETGLNEKLFF.

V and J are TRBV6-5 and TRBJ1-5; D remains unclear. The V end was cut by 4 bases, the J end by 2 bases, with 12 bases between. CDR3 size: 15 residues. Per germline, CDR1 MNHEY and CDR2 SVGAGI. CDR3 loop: CASSSTWSGNQPQHF. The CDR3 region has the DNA TGTGCCAGCAGTTCTACATGGAGCGGCAATCAGCCCCAGCATTTT.

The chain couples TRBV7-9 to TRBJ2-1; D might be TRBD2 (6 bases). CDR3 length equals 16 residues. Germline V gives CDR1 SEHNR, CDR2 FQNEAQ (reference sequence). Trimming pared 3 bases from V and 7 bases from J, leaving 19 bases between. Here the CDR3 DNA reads TGTGCCAGCAGCTTTGTGGGCGGGATCGGTAGTAATGAGCAGTTCTTC. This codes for CASSFVGGIGSNEQFF. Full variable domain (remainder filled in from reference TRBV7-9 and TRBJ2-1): DTGVSQNPRHKITKRGQNVTFRCDPISEHNRLYWYRQTLGQGPEFLTYFQNEAQLEKSRLLSDRFSAERPKGSFSTLEIQRTEQGDSAMYLCASSFVGGIGSNEQFFGPGTRLTVL.

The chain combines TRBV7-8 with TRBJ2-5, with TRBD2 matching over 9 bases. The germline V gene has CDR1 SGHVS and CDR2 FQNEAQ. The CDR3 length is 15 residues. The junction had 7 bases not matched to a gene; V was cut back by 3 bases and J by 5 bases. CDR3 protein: CASSFSGRGSETQYF. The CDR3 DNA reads TGTGCCAGCAGCTTTAGCGGGAGAGGGTCCGAGACCCAGTACTTC.

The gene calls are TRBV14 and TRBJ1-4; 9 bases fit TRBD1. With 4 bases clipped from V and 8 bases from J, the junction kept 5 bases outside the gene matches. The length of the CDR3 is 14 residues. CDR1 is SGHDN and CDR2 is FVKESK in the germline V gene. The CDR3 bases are TGTGCCAGCAGCCCGGACAGGGGCGACGAAAAACTGTTTTTT. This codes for CASSPDRGDEKLFF.

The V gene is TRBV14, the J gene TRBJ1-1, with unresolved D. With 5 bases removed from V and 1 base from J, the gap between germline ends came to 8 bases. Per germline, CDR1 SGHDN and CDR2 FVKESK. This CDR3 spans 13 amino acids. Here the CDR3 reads CASSGSRNTEAFF. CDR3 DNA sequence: TGTGCCAGCAGCGGGAGCAGGAACACTGAAGCTTTCTTT.

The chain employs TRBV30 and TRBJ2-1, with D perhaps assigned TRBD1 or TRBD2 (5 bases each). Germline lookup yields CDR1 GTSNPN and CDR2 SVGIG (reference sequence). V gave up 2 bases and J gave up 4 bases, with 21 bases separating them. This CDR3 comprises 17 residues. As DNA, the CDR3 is TGTGCCTGGAGTACCATGCCCGGGACGGTGGGATACAATGAGCAGTTCTTC. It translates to CAWSTMPGTVGYNEQFF.

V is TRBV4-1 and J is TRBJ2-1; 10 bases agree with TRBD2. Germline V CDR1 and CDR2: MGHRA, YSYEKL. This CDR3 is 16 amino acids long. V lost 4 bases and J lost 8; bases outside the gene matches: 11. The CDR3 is CASSPASGSPWYEQFF. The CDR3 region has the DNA TGCGCCAGCAGCCCAGCTAGCGGGAGTCCTTGGTATGAGCAGTTCTTC.

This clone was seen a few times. The CDR3 protein is CASAVRADTIYF. For the CDR3, the DNA is TGTGCCAGCGCGGTCAGGGCGGACACCATATATTTT. The chain combines TRBV28 with TRBJ1-3; a weak D match, TRBD1 (5 bases). Germline V gene sequence: CDR1 MDHEN, CDR2 SYDVKM. Between the trimmed V and J ends, which lost 8 bases and 8 bases, there was a span of 13 bases. This CDR3 is 12 amino acids long.

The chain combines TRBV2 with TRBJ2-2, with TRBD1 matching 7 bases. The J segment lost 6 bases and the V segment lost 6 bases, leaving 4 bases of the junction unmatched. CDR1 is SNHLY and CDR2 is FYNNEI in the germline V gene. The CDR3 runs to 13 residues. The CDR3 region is CASRKQGPGELFF. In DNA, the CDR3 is TGTGCCAGCAGAAAACAGGGGCCCGGGGAGCTGTTTTTT.

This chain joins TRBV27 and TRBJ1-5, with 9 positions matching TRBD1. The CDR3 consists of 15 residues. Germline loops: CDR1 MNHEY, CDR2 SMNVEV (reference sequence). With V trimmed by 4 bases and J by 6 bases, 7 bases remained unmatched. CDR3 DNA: TGTGCCAGCAGTTCCAACAGGGGGCATGGTCAGCCCCAGCATTTT. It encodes CASSSNRGHGQPQHF.

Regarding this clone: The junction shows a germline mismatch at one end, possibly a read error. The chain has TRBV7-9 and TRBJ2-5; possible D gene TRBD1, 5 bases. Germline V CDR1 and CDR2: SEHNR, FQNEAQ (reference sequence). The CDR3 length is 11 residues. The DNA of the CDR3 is TGTGCCTGCAGGGTATCAGAGACCCAGTACTTC. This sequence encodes CACRVSETQYF.

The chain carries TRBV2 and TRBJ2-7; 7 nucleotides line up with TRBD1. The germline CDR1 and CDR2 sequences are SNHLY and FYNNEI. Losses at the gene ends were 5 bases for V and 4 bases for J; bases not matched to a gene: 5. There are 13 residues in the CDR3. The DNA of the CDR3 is TGTGCCAGCAGTTGGGACAGAGTTTACGAGCAGTACTTC. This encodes CASSWDRVYEQYF.

The CDR3 DNA sequence: TGTGCCAGTAGTATGCGGACAGCGACCTACGAGCAGTACTTC. This codes for CASSMRTATYEQYF. The rearrangement links TRBV19 to TRBJ2-7, with D possibly being TRBD1 (6 bases). The CDR3 has 14 amino acids. Deletions cut 3 bases from V and 2 bases from J, with 11 bases between. Germline V CDR1 and CDR2: LNHDA, SQIVND (reference sequence).

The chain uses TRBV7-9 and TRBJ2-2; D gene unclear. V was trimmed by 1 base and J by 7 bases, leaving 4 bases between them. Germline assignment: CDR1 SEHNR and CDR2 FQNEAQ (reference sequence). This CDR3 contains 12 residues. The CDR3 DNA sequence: TGTGCCAGCAGCTTAGGGGTCGGGGAGCTGTTTTTT. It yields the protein CASSLGVGELFF.

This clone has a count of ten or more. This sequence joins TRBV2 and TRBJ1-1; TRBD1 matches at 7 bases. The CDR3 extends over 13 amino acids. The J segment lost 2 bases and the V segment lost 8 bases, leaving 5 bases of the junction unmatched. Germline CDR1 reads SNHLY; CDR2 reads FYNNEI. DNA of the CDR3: TGTGCCAGCGAAGGACAGGCTAACACTGAAGCTTTCTTT. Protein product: CASEGQANTEAFF.

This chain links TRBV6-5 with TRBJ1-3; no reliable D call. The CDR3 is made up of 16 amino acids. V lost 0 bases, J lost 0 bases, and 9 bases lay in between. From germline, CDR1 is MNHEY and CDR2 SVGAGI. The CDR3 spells CASSYSGRISGNTIYF. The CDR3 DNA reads TGTGCCAGCAGTTACTCGGGCAGGATCTCTGGAAACACCATATATTTT.

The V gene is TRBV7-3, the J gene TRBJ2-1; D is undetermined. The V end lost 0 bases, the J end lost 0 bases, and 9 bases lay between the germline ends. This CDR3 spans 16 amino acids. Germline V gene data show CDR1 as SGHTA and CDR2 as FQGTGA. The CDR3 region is CASSLTSSSSYNEQFF. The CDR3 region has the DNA TGTGCCAGCAGCTTAACGAGCAGCAGCTCCTACAATGAGCAGTTCTTC.

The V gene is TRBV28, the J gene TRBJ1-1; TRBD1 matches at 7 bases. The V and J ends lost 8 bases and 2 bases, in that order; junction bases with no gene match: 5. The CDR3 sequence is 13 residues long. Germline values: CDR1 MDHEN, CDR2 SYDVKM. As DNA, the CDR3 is TGTGCCAGCGGAGGGGGCCGCAACACTGAAGCTTTCTTT. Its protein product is CASGGGRNTEAFF.

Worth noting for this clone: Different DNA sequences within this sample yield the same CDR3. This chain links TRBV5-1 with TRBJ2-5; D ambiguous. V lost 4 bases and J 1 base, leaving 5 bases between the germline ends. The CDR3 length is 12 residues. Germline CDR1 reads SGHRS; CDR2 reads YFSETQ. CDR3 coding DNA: TGCGCCAGCAGCCTTACCCAAGAGACCCAGTACTTC. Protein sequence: CASSLTQETQYF.

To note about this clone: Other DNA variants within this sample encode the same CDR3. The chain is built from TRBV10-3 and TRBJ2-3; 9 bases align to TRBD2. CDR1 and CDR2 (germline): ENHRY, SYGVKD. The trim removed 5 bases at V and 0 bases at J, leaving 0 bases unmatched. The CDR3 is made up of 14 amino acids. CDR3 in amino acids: CAISTSGSTDTQYF. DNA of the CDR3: TGTGCCATCAGTACTAGCGGGAGCACAGATACGCAGTATTTT.